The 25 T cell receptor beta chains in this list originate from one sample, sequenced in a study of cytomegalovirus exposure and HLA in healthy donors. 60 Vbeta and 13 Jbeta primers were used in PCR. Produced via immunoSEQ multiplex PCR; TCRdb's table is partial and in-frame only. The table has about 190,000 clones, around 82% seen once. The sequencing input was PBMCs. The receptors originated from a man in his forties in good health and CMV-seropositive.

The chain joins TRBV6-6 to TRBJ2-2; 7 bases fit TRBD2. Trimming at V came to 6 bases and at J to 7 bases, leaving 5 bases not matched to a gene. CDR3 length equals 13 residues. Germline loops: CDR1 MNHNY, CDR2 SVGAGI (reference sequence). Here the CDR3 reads CASSRPGGGELFF. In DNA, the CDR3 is TGTGCCAGCAGCCGCCCGGGAGGCGGGGAGCTGTTTTTT.

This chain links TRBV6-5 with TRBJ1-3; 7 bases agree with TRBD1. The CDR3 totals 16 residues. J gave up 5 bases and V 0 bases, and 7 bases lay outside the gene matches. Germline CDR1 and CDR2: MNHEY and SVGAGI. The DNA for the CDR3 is TGTGCCAGCAGTTACTCGCCTACAGGGGCCAGAAACACCATATATTTT. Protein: CASSYSPTGARNTIYF.

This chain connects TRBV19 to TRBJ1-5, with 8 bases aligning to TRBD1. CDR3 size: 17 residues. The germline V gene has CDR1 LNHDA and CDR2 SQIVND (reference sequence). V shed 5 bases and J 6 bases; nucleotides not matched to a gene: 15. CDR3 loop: CASSSPQLFRGRQPQHF. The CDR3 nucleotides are TGTGCCAGTAGTTCGCCCCAACTATTCAGGGGGCGTCAGCCCCAGCATTTT.

The CDR3 is CASSPGGKYEQYF. The CDR3 bases are TGCGCCAGCAGCCCAGGGGGGAAATACGAGCAGTACTTC. V is TRBV23-1 and J is TRBJ2-7, with D possibly TRBD1 on 7 matching bases. TRBV23-1 is an ORF, with its function uncertain. CDR3 size: 13 residues. Between the trimmed V and J ends, which lost 6 bases and 4 bases, there was a span of 13 bases.

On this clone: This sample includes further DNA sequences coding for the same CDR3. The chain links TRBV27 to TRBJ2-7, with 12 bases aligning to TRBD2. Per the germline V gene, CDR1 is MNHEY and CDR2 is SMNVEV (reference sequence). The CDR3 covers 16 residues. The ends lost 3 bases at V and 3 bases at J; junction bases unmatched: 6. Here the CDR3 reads CASSFLTSGRFYEQYF. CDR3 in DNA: TGTGCCAGCAGTTTCCTGACTAGCGGGAGATTCTACGAGCAGTACTTC.

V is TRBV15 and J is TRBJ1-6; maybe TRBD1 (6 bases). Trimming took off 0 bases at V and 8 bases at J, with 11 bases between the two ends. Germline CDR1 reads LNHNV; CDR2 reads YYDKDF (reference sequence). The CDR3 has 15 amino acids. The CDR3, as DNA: TGTGCCACCAGCAGAGATCGGGGACACTATTCACCCCTCCACTTT. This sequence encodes CATSRDRGHYSPLHF.

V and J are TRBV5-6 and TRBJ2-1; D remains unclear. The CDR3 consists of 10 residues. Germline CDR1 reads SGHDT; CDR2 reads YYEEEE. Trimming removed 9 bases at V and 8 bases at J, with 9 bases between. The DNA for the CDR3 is TGTGCCATCCCCTTCGATGAGCAGTTCTTC. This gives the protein CAIPFDEQFF.

This chain's CDR3 is CASRRAGQYEQYF. CDR3 nucleotide sequence: TGTGCCAGCAGGAGAGCGGGACAATACGAGCAGTACTTC. This chain links TRBV7-2 with TRBJ2-7; weak D call: TRBD2 (7 bases). The ends were cut back, 6 bases at V and 4 bases at J, with 13 bases in the middle. Germline V gene data show CDR1 as SGHTA and CDR2 as FQGNSA. This CDR3 has 13 amino acids.

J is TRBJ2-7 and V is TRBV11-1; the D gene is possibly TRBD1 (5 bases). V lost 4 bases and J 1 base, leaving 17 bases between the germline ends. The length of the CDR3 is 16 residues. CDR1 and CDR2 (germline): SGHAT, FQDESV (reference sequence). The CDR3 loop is CASSSRQNTKSYEQYF. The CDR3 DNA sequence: TGTGCCAGCAGCTCCCGACAGAACACGAAGTCCTACGAGCAGTACTTC.

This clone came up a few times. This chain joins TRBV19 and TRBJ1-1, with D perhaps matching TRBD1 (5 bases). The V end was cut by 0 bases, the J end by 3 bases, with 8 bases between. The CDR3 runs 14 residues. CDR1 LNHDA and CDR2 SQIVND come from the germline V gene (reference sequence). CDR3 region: CASSIERGYTEAFF. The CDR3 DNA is TGTGCCAGTAGTATAGAACGGGGGTACACTGAAGCTTTCTTT.

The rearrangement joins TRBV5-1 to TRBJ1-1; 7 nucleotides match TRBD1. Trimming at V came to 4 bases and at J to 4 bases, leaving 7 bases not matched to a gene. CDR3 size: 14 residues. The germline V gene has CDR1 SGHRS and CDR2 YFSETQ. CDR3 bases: TGCGCCAGCAGCCCCAACTACAGGGGCACTGAAGCTTTCTTT. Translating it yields CASSPNYRGTEAFF.

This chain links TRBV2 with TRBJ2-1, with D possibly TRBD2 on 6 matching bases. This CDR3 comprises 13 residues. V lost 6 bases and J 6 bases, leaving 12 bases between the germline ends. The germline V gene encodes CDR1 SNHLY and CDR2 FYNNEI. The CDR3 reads CASRGGLGNEQFF. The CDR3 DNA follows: TGTGCCAGCAGAGGAGGGCTAGGCAATGAGCAGTTCTTC.

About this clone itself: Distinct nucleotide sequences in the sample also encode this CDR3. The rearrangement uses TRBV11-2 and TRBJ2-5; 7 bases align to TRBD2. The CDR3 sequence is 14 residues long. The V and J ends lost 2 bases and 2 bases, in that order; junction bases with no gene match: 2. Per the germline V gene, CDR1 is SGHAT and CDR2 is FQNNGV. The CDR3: CASSLLAVQETQYF. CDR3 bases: TGTGCCAGCAGCTTACTAGCGGTTCAAGAGACCCAGTACTTC.

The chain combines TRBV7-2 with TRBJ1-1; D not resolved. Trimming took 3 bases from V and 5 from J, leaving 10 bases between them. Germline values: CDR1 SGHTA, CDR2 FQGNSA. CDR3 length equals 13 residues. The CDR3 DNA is TGTGCCAGCAGCTTCATCGCGGGGACTGAAGCTTTCTTT. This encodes CASSFIAGTEAFF.

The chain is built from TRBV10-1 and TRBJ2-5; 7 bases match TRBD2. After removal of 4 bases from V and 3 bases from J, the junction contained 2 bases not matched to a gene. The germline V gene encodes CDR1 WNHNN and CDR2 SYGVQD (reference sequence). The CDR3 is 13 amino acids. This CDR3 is CASSGLAEETQYF. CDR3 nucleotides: TGCGCCAGCAGTGGGCTAGCGGAAGAGACCCAGTACTTC.

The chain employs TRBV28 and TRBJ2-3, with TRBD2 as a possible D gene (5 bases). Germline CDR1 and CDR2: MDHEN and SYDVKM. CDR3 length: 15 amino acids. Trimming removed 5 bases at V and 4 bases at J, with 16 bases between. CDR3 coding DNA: TGTGCCAGCAGTCTTGGACTGTCTCCCGCAGATACGCAGTATTTT. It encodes CASSLGLSPADTQYF.

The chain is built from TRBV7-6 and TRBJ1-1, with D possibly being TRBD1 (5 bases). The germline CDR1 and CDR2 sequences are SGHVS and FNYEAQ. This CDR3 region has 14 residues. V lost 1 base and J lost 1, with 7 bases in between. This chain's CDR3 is CASSLEDKNTEAFF. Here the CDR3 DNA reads TGTGCCAGCAGCTTAGAGGACAAGAACACTGAAGCTTTCTTT.

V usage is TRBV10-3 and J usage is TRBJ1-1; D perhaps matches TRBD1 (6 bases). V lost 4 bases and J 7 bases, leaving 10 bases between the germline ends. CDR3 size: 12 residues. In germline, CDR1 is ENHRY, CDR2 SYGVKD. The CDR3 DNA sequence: TGTGCCATCAGTGCGGGGGGCAGTGAAGCTTTCTTT. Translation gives CAISAGGSEAFF.

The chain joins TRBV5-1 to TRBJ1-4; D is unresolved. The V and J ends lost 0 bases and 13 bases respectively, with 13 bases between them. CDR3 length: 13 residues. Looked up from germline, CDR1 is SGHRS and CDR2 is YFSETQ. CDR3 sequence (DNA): TGCGCCAGCAGCTTGGCCTCGGATCGGGGACTGTTTTTT. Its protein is CASSLASDRGLFF.

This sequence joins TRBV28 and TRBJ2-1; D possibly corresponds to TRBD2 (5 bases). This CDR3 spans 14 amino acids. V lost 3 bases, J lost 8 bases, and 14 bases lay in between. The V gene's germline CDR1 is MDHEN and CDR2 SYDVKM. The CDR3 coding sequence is TGTGCCAGCAGTTTTCTAGGGAGTGACGATGAGCAGTTCTTC. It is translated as CASSFLGSDDEQFF.

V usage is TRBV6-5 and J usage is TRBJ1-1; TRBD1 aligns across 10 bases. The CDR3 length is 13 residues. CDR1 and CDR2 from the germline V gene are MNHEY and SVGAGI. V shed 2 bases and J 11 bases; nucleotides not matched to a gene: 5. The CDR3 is CASSYAGTGEAFF. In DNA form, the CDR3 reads TGTGCCAGCAGTTACGCCGGGACAGGGGAGGCTTTCTTT.

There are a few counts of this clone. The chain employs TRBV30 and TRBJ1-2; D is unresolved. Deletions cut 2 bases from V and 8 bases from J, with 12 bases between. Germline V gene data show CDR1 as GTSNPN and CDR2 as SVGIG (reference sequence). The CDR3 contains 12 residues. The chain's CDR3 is CAWSSFPGGYTF. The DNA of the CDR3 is TGTGCCTGGAGTTCATTCCCGGGAGGCTACACCTTC.

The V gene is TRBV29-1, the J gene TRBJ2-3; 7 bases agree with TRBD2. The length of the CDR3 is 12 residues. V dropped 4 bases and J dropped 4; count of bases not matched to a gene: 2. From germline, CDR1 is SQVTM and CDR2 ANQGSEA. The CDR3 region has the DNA TGCAGCGTTGCCCGGGAGGCAGATACGCAGTATTTT. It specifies CSVAREADTQYF.

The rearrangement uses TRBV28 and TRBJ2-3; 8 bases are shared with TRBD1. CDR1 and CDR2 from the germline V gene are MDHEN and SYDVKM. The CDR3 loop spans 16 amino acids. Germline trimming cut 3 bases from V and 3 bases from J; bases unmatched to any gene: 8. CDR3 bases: TGTGCCAGCAGTTTCGGACAGGGTGTGAATACAGATACGCAGTATTTT. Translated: CASSFGQGVNTDTQYF.

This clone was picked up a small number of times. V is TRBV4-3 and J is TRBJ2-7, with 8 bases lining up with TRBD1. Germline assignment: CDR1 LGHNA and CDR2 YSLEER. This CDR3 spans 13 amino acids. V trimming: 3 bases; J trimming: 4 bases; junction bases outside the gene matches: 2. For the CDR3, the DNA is TGCGCCAGCAGCCACGGACAGGGATACGAGCAGTACTTC. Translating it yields CASSHGQGYEQYF.